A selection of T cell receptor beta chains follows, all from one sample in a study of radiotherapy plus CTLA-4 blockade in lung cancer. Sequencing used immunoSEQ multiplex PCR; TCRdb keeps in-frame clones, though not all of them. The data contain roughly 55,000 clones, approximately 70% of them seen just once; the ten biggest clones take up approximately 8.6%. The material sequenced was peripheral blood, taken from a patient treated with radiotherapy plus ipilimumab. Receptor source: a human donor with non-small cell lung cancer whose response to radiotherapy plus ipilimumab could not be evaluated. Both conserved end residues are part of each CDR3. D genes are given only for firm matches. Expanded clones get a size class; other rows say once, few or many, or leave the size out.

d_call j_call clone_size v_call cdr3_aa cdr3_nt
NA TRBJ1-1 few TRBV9 CASSFRGNTEAFF TGTGCCAGCAGCTTCAGGGGGAACACTGAAGCTTTCTTT
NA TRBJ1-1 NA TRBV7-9 CASSAQGNTEAFF TGTGCCAGCAGCGCACAGGGGAACACTGAAGCTTTCTTT
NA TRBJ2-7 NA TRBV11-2 CASSLAQGSSYEQYF TGTGCCAGCAGCTTAGCCCAGGGGAGCTCCTACGAGCAGTACTTC
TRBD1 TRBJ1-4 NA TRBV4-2 CASSRDRGSNEKLFF TGTGCCAGCAGCCGGGACAGGGGATCTAATGAAAAACTGTTTTTT
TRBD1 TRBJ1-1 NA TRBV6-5 CASRRTDRGLTEAFF TGTGCCAGCAGAAGAACGGACAGGGGGCTCACTGAAGCTTTCTTT
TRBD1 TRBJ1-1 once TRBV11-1 CASSEDRTNTEAFF TGTGCCAGCAGCGAGGACAGGACTAACACTGAAGCTTTCTTT
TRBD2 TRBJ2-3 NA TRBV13 CASSSSGSTDTQYF TGTGCCAGCAGCAGTAGCGGGAGCACAGATACGCAGTATTTT
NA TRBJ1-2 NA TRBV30 CAWSPGDYGYTF TGTGCCTGGAGTCCGGGGGATTATGGCTACACCTTC
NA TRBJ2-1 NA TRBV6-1 CASIARQESDEQFF TGTGCCAGCATAGCGAGACAGGAGTCCGATGAGCAGTTCTTC
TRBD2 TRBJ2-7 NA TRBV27 CASSFLAGDYYEQYF TGTGCCAGCAGTTTCCTAGCGGGAGACTACTACGAGCAGTACTTC
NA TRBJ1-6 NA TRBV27 CANSQYNSPLHF TGTGCCAACAGTCAATATAATTCACCCCTCCACTTT
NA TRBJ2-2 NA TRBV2 CASSERGNTGELFF TGTGCCAGCAGTGAACGGGGGAACACCGGGGAGCTGTTTTTT
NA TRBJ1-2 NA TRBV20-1 CSGTADYGYTF TGCAGTGGTACCGCGGACTATGGCTACACCTTC
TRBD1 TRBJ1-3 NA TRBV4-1 CASSQTGYSGNTIYF TGCGCCAGCAGCCAGACAGGGTACTCTGGAAACACCATATATTTT
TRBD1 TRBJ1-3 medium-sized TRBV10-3 CAISDGTGTYTIYF TGTGCCATCAGTGACGGGACAGGGACATACACCATATATTTT
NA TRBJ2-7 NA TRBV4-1 CASSPKGVGFVDEQYF TGCGCCAGCAGCCCAAAGGGGGTAGGGTTCGTCGACGAGCAGTACTTC
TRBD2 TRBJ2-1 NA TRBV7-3 CASSQGLADSYNEQFF TGTGCCAGCAGCCAAGGACTAGCGGACTCCTACAATGAGCAGTTCTTC
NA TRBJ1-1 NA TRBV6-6 CASSYLVLETEAFF TGTGCCAGCAGTTACTTAGTCCTCGAAACTGAAGCTTTCTTT
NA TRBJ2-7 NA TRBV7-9 CASSFRGTYEQYF TGTGCCAGCAGCTTTCGGGGAACCTACGAGCAGTACTTC
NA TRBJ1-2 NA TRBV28 CASSRPIQGVAYGYTF TGTGCCAGCAGCCGTCCAATACAGGGCGTCGCCTATGGCTACACCTTC
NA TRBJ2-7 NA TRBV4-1 CASSIGRASSYEQYF TGCGCCAGCAGCATCGGGCGGGCTAGCTCCTACGAGCAGTACTTC
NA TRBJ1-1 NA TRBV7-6 CASSLTVSNTEAFF TGTGCCAGCAGCTTGACAGTTTCGAACACTGAAGCTTTCTTT
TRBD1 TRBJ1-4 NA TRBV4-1 CASSPRQGAGEKLFF TGCGCCAGCAGCCCCCGACAGGGGGCAGGTGAAAAACTGTTTTTT
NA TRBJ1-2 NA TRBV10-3 CAISDREKRRTVTNYGYTF TGTGCCATCAGTGATAGGGAAAAAAGACGGACAGTAACAAACTATGGCTACACCTTC
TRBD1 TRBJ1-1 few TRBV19 CASSMDRGHMNTEAFF TGTGCCAGTAGTATGGACAGGGGACATATGAACACTGAAGCTTTCTTT
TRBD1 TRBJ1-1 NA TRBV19 CASSVDRVGPNTEAFF TGTGCCAGTAGTGTGGACAGGGTGGGACCTAACACTGAAGCTTTCTTT
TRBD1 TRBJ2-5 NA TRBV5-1 CASSRSPDRAQQYF TGCGCCAGCAGCCGCTCCCCTGACAGGGCTCAGCAGTACTTC
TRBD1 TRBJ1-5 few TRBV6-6 CASSYGTETQPQHF TGTGCCAGCAGTTACGGGACAGAGACTCAGCCCCAGCATTTT
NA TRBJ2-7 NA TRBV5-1 CASSFRGSYEQYF TGCGCCAGCAGCTTCAGGGGATCCTACGAGCAGTACTTC
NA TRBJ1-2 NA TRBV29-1 CSVTSGGRPYGYTF TGCAGCGTTACTTCGGGGGGCCGGCCCTATGGCTACACCTTC
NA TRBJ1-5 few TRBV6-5 CASQSNQPQHF TGTGCCAGTCAGAGCAATCAGCCCCAGCATTTT
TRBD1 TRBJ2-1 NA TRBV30 CAWSARQGAWNEQFF TGTGCCTGGAGTGCCCGACAGGGGGCTTGGAATGAGCAGTTCTTC
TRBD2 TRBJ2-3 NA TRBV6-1 CASSATSGGPTDTQYF TGTGCCAGCAGTGCAACTAGCGGGGGGCCCACAGATACGCAGTATTTT
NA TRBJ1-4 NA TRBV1 CTSSQVRVGEKLFF TGCACCAGCAGCCAAGTCAGGGTAGGCGAAAAACTGTTTTTT
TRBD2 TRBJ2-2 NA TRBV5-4 CASSPGGERGANTGELFF TGTGCCAGCAGCCCCGGGGGGGAGCGGGGGGCAAACACCGGGGAGCTGTTTTTT
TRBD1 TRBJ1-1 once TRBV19 CASRHRGELAFF TGTGCCAGTAGGCACAGGGGTGAGTTGGCTTTCTTT